The 23 T cell receptor beta chains in this list originate from one sample, sequenced in a study of blood T cells in healthy people across ages (dated by TCRdb to about 2015). Receptors were amplified or captured by 5' RACE. TCRdb shows the sequencer as Illumina HiSeq 2500. A second PCR of roughly 7 to 11 cycles was run with a J-beta primer mix and a sample-barcoded 5' primer. TCRdb cleaned the public reads at Q25 with fastp, built clones with MiXCR and kept in-frame beta chains. Identical CDR3 proteins give one entry, which carries the most common genes and DNA. The sample table holds 700,000 to 850,000 distinct CDR3 sequences, of which under 40% were seen once. The ten largest clonotypes hold 10% to 15% of the sample. Sequenced: blood. These receptor sequences come from a man between 18 and 35 years old in good health.

This clonotype was seen repeatedly, ten times or more. This chain connects TRBV5-1 to TRBJ2-3; 7 bases are a match to TRBD2. Germline-derived CDR1 and CDR2 are SGHRS and YFSETQ. The CDR3 contains 15 residues. Unmatched junction bases numbered 7, after V lost 3 bases and J lost 3 bases. CDR3 DNA: TGCGCCAGCAGCTCGAGCGGGACGAGGACAGATACGCAGTATTTT. Translating it yields CASSSSGTRTDTQYF.

This clonotype was seen more than once but under ten times. The chain couples TRBV12-3 or TRBV12-4 to TRBJ2-3; D remains unclear. The CDR3 consists of 12 residues. V lost 5 bases, J lost 4 bases, and 7 bases lay in between. The CDR3 DNA sequence: TGTGCCAGCAGTGCTAGGGCAGATACGCAGTATTTT. Amino acid sequence: CASSARADTQYF.

The chain has TRBV28 and TRBJ1-5; D is uncertain. V gave up 3 bases and J gave up 10 bases, with 13 bases separating them. CDR3 length: 13 amino acids. CDR1 MDHEN and CDR2 SYDVKM come from the germline V gene. The CDR3 DNA is TGTGCCAGCAGTTTGGCCCCGAGACGACCCCAGCATTTT. It yields the protein CASSLAPRRPQHF.

This rearrangement joins TRBV5-6 to TRBJ1-6; D possibly corresponds to TRBD1 (6 bases). The ends were cut back, 4 bases at V and 3 bases at J, with 17 bases in the middle. CDR3 length: 17 amino acids. Germline CDR1 and CDR2: SGHDT and YYEEEE. The CDR3 DNA is TGTGCCAGCAGCACTGGGGGGGCAGGGCACTATAATTCACCCCTCCACTTT. It yields the protein CASSTGGAGHYNSPLHF.

The sample holds many counts of this clonotype. CDR3 bases: TGCGCCAGCAGCCTACAGACAAGGCAAGAGACCCAGTACTTC. It yields the protein CASSLQTRQETQYF. This sequence joins TRBV5-1 and TRBJ2-5; D call uncertain. Germline assignment: CDR1 SGHRS and CDR2 YFSETQ. Trimming pared 4 bases from V and 2 bases from J, leaving 12 bases between. The CDR3 contains 14 residues.

V and J are TRBV4-2 and TRBJ1-1, with 11 bases aligning to TRBD1. Germline assignment: CDR1 LGHNA and CDR2 YNFKEQ. This CDR3 is built from 15 residues. V trimming: 1 base; J trimming: 4 bases; junction bases outside the gene matches: 2. In DNA, the CDR3 is TGTGCCAGCAGCCAAGCGGGACAGGGGGGCACTGAAGCTTTCTTT. It encodes CASSQAGQGGTEAFF.

This clonotype was seen ten or more times. The chain employs TRBV12-3 or TRBV12-4 and TRBJ2-3, with a tentative D call TRBD2 (6 bases). The V gene lost 3 bases and the J gene lost 3 bases, with 7 bases spanning the gap. The CDR3 is made up of 13 amino acids. CDR3 DNA sequence: TGTGCCAGCAGTTTTCGGGGGACAGATACGCAGTATTTT. Its translation is CASSFRGTDTQYF.

CDR3 region: CASSARQVSNEQFF. The CDR3, as DNA: TGTGCCAGCAGCGCTCGACAGGTATCCAATGAGCAGTTCTTC. The chain uses TRBV9 and TRBJ2-1; a possible D gene is TRBD1 (6 bases). This CDR3 has 14 amino acids. V gave up 3 bases and J gave up 6 bases, with 13 bases separating them. Germline CDR1 reads SGDLS; CDR2 reads YYNGEE.

This clonotype was recorded a few times. V is TRBV6-5 and J is TRBJ1-5; 7 bases line up with TRBD1. The length of the CDR3 is 15 residues. V lost 6 bases, J lost 0 bases, and 5 bases stayed unmatched. Germline values: CDR1 MNHEY, CDR2 SVGAGI. The CDR3 loop is CASRLGTASNQPQHF. In DNA, the CDR3 is TGTGCCAGCAGACTCGGGACAGCTAGCAATCAGCCCCAGCATTTT.

This chain uses TRBV12-3 or TRBV12-4 with TRBJ2-5; a weak D match, TRBD2 (6 bases). V was shortened by 6 bases and J by 2 bases, with 22 bases between the two germline ends. The CDR3 spans 17 residues. The CDR3 bases are TGTGCCAGCAGCCGACCGGGACCAGCGGGCTGGCAAGAGACCCAGTACTTC. Amino acids: CASSRPGPAGWQETQYF.

As to this clonotype: A clone one base away is much larger, so this may be a read error. The chain recombines TRBV11-2 with TRBJ2-5, with D hard to call. From germline, CDR1 is SGHAT and CDR2 FQNNGV. The CDR3 is made up of 11 amino acids. The CDR3 reads CVSSRLETQYF. In DNA form, the CDR3 reads TGTGTCAGCAGTCGGCTAGAGACCCAGTACTTC.

The chain employs TRBV20-1 and TRBJ1-6; D is perhaps TRBD1 (5 bases). The germline V gene has CDR1 DFQATT and CDR2 SNEGSKA (reference sequence). The CDR3 runs 12 residues. The germline V and J ends were trimmed by 3 bases and 8 bases, with 8 bases remaining between them. CDR3 loop: CSASTGDSPLHF. Written as DNA, the CDR3 is TGCAGTGCTAGCACGGGGGATTCACCCCTCCACTTT.

As regards this clonotype: A much more abundant neighbour one base away suggests this may be a read error. No conserved phenylalanine or tryptophan is present at the end of the CDR3, so a read error is the likely explanation. Here the CDR3 reads CSANSALSSYEQYY. The CDR3, as DNA: TGCAGTGCTAACTCGGCTTTAAGCTCCTACGAGCAGTACTAC. V is TRBV20-1 and J is TRBJ2-7; D call uncertain. From germline, CDR1 is DFQATT and CDR2 SNEGSKA (reference sequence). V dropped 4 bases and J dropped 0 bases, with 13 bases sitting between them. This CDR3 has 14 amino acids.

The V gene is TRBV20-1, the J gene TRBJ2-2; TRBD1 agrees at 12 bases. V dropped 6 bases and J dropped 7; count of bases not matched to a gene: 12. The germline CDR1 and CDR2 sequences are DFQATT and SNEGSKA (reference sequence). This CDR3 spans 16 amino acids. The DNA of the CDR3 is TGCAGTGCGTTCACCGGGACAGGGGGCGTCAGCGGGGAGCTGTTTTTT. This gives the protein CSAFTGTGGVSGELFF.

The chain carries TRBV20-1 and TRBJ2-1; D possibly corresponds to TRBD2 (6 bases). TRBJ2-7 explains the end of the DNA better; the J call may be wrong. Germline CDR1 reads DFQATT; CDR2 reads SNEGSKA (reference sequence). This CDR3 spans 15 amino acids. CDR3 amino acids: CSARDWLARYNEQYF. The CDR3, as DNA: TGCAGTGCTAGAGATTGGCTAGCGCGTTACAATGAGCAGTACTTC.

This clonotype was seen many times. CDR3 sequence reads: CAISESGGLAYGYTF. CDR3 DNA: TGTGCCATCAGTGAGTCTGGCGGTTTGGCCTATGGCTACACCTTC. V is TRBV10-3 and J is TRBJ1-2; D remains unclear. Trimming removed 0 bases from V and 4 bases from J, with 12 bases in between. This CDR3 is 15 amino acids long. CDR1 and CDR2 (germline): ENHRY, SYGVKD.

The V and J genes are TRBV12-3 or TRBV12-4 and TRBJ1-1; possible D gene TRBD1, 5 bases. V lost 6 bases, J lost 0 bases, and 8 bases lay in between. This CDR3 region has 13 residues. The CDR3 reads CASRRTLNTEAFF. CDR3 sequence (DNA): TGTGCCAGCAGGCGGACATTGAACACTGAAGCTTTCTTT.

This clonotype was observed a few times. The J gene is TRBJ1-1, the V gene TRBV20-1; D is ambiguous. This CDR3 spans 15 amino acids. Per the germline V gene, CDR1 is DFQATT and CDR2 is SNEGSKA (reference sequence). V was cut by 0 bases and J by 5 bases, with 16 bases left in between. The CDR3 loop reads CSARDGARSTTEAFF. The CDR3 nucleotides read TGCAGTGCTAGAGATGGCGCCCGGTCGACTACTGAAGCTTTCTTT.

The rearrangement links TRBV20-1 to TRBJ1-1; D not resolved. V lost 3 bases to trimming and J lost 7 bases, with 21 bases between them. The CDR3 loop spans 15 amino acids. CDR1 and CDR2 from the germline V gene are DFQATT and SNEGSKA (reference sequence). Here the CDR3 reads CSASIPSSYLVEAFF. The DNA for the CDR3 is TGCAGTGCTAGCATTCCCTCCTCCTATCTCGTTGAAGCTTTCTTT.

This clonotype has just one count. The chain links TRBV14 to TRBJ1-2, with D unresolved. Germline V gene data show CDR1 as SGHDN and CDR2 as FVKESK. The CDR3 has 18 residues. V lost 1 base, J lost 5 bases, and 23 bases lay in between. CDR3 protein: CASSQAAGGLIGTYGYTF. CDR3 nucleotides: TGTGCCAGCAGCCAAGCAGCAGGCGGCTTAATAGGAACTTATGGCTACACCTTC.

The chain uses TRBV30 and TRBJ1-5, with TRBD1 identical over 9 bases. This CDR3 has 16 amino acids. Trimming cost V 2 bases and J 0 bases; bases outside gene matches: 5. Germline V gives CDR1 GTSNPN, CDR2 SVGIG (reference sequence). The chain's CDR3 is CAWSYGTGNSNQPQHF. The CDR3 bases are TGTGCCTGGAGTTACGGGACAGGGAATAGCAATCAGCCCCAGCATTTT.

This chain joins TRBV29-1 and TRBJ2-1; a weak D match, TRBD2 (5 bases). The CDR3 extends over 13 amino acids. The V end lost 2 bases, the J end lost 7 bases, and 12 bases lay between the germline ends. Germline CDR1 and CDR2: SQVTM and ANQGSEA. CDR3 coding DNA: TGCAGCGTTGAAAGAGGACTTATTAATGAGCAGTTCTTC. This codes for CSVERGLINEQFF.

The V call is TRBV5-1, the J call TRBJ2-1, with 11 positions matching TRBD2. Germline CDR1 SGHRS, CDR2 YFSETQ. The CDR3 sequence is 16 residues long. J was trimmed by 6 bases and V by 4 bases; bases with no gene match: 9. The CDR3 sequence: CASSPMTSGASNEQFF. CDR3 nucleotide sequence: TGCGCCAGCAGCCCGATGACTAGCGGGGCGTCCAATGAGCAGTTCTTC.